This T cell receptor (beta chain) derives from a study of post-analysis software for immune sequencing data. The CDR3 runs 15 residues. CDR1 and CDR2 (germline): SGHVS, FNYEAQ. V shed 0 bases and J shed 8 bases, with 14 bases lying between them. General observations from the study: In patients, about five TRBV segments were more frequent than in controls, with TRBV5-6, TRBV5-1 and TRBV20-1 among them.

Unique molecular identifiers tagged the TCR beta cDNA libraries. Using its own MiXCR run on the PCR reads, TCRdb lists one record per CDR3 protein. The sample consists of 750,000 to 950,000 distinct CDR3 sequences, roughly 58% of them appearing once. This clonotype was seen a few times. The antigen is not known. This TCR was sampled from a girl between 5 and 17 years old with multiple sclerosis. The material sequenced was blood. This chain uses TRBV7-6 with TRBJ2-1; D uncertain. The CDR3 DNA follows: TGTGCCAGCAGCTTAGCTTCCCTAGTGAGCCATGAGCAGTTCTTC. It encodes CASSLASLVSHEQFF.